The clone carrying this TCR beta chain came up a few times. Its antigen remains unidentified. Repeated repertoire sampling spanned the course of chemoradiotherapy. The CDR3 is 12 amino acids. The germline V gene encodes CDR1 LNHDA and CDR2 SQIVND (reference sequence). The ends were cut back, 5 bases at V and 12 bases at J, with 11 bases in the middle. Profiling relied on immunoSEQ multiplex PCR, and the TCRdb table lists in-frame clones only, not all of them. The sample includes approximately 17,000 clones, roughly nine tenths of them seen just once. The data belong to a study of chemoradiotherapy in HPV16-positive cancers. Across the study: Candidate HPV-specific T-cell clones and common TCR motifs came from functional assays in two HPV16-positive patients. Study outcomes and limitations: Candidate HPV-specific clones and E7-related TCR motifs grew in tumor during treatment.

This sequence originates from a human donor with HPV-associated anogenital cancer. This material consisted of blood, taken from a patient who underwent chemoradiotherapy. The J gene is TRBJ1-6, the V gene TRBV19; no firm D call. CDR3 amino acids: CASSPSVGPLHF. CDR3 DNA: TGTGCCAGTAGTCCGTCCGTCGGACCCCTCCACTTT. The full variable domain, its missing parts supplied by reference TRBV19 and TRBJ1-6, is DGGITQSPKYLFRKEGQNVTLSCEQNLNHDAMYWYRQDPGQGLRLIYYSQIVNDFQKGDIAEGYSVSREKKESFPLTVTSAQKNPTAFYLCASSPSVGPLHFGNGTRLTVT.